This record looks at one T cell receptor beta chain sequence and its context. Its specific antigen is unknown. One base away there is no much larger clone; base qualities are not given. TCR CDR3 regions were amplified from genomic DNA by multiplex PCR using the deep immunoSEQ assay. Extracted genomic DNA from each cell subset was distributed evenly across all wells of several immunoSEQ 96-well plates, and each plate was treated as a replicate. For sorted subsets, around 0.2 ug genomic DNA, equal to some 28,000 T cell genomes, was loaded into each replicate PCR. The purified libraries were quantified using a Qubit 3.0 fluorometer, sized with a Bioanalyzer 2100, and then quantified again using the KAPA Library Quantification kit. A separate single-read 150-cycle Illumina NextSeq 550 flow cell was used to sequence each immunoSEQ 96-well plate. In the original analysis: The immunoSEQ output contained only junctional sequences without quality scores, so filtering could not match that applied to full-length reads. To assign V/J genes and CDR3, sequences were annotated against IMGT germline references using PyIR, a Python wrapper for IgBLAST v1.9. Reads with weak V/J assignments (E-value above 1e-6), missing CDR3, stop codons, out-of-frame junctions, or ambiguous translated residues were removed. V3J clonotypes were defined as sequences sharing an identical inferred V gene, J gene, and CDR3 amino acid sequence. Percentage overlap between repertoires was computed as shared unique clonotypes divided by the size of the smaller repertoire. Repertoire richness was assessed with RTK rarefaction, the Chao1 estimator, and Recon v2.1 estimates of unobserved clonotypes. Generation probabilities for all TCRbeta clonotypes obtained by the gDNA method from a few donors were computed using OLGA. The table comes from immuneACCESS by way of TCRdb, which keeps in-frame sequences with V and J called. Part of the clones is missing from these tables; in studies checked, under half for an unresolved V gene and the rest for unknown reasons. That table furnishes V, J and clone size, whereas the DNA furnished D and trimming. In all, the sample holds 1,100,000 or so clones, and 78% of those were seen once. The ten largest clones add up to 0.5% to 0.6% of the sample.

CDR1 and CDR2 were assigned from the germline V gene as MNHNS and SASEGT. The CDR3 covers 13 residues, taking in both the cysteine and the phenylalanine. CDR3 DNA only is kept here, 39 bases in frame from base 1. Relative to germline, V is 5 bases shorter and J is 5 bases shorter, with 12 bases between their ends. This entry comes from a study of shared clonotypes between healthy human individuals (dated by TCRdb to about 2020). About the study as a whole: A few men and two women, aged 18 to 49 years, made up the cohort. For each donor, CD4 naive and CD4 memory were each given three plates, CD8 naive was given two plates, and CD8 memory was given one plate. Blood TCR repertoires of roughly five healthy adults were deeply sequenced to estimate repertoire size and the extent of clonotype sharing between individuals. Libraries were prepared and TCR repertoires were sequenced by different laboratories using diverse techniques, in order to increase sequencing depth and limit assay-specific biases. Between about 0.9 and 10 billion PBMCs per donor were obtained by leukapheresis. The paper as a whole reports these results and caveats: Because the study included a small number of donors, the genetic and exposure-history diversity represented was limited. Pairwise subsampling led to the expectation that sequencing depth would affect the degree of clonotype sharing among donors. Incomplete sequencing was indicated by rarefaction of sorted-subset datasets, despite the large sequencing depth. Sampling was restricted to blood, and TCR repertoires in tissue are likely to differ from TCR repertoires in blood. Naive subsets generally had larger estimated clonotype richness than memory subsets did. Clonotypes shared by all four sorted-subset donors showed higher generation probabilities than non-shared clonotypes. Across a few donors, approximately 5% of naive CD4, approximately 3.6% of naive CD8, 2% to 2.5% of memory CD4, and around 0.4% of memory CD8 clonotypes were shared.

The donors were healthy, HIV-negative adults who had no recently reported acute infections or vaccinations. All donors were Caucasian adults living in Nashville, Tennessee, USA. Magnetic negative selection was used to enrich CD4+ T cells, after which naive cells were positively selected on CD45RA and the negative fraction became the memory subset. After blood collection by leukapheresis, PBMCs were isolated using Ficoll-Histopaque density gradient centrifugation and then cryopreserved in the vapor phase of liquid nitrogen. Purity and quantity of every magnetically sorted T cell population were checked by analytical flow cytometry. Each sorted fraction had its genomic DNA isolated and then quantified by UV absorbance on a Nanodrop 2000c.

This receptor chain uses TRBV6-1 and TRBJ1-2; the best D guess is TRBD1, with 5 bases matching. The source material was memory CD4+ T cells from PBMCs. The sample's cell subset or site label is to be understood as: CD45RA-negative fraction. The sequence was obtained from a young man in good health. Some clones in this sample may be carry-over from other donors' samples. This receptor carries the CDR3 CASSWGRGYGYTF. The DNA reads TGTGCCAGCAGTTGGGGTCGGGGGTATGGCTACACCTTC.